This is a list of T cell receptor beta chains from one sample in a study of blood T cell repertoires in COVID-19. Using immunoSEQ multiplex PCR, the repertoire was profiled, and TCRdb retains in-frame clones only, with some absent. The data hold roughly 310,000 clones, with 90% observed a single time. The specimen was PBMCs or T cells enriched from blood (not recorded which). These receptors all come from a man aged 60 to 69 who had recovered from COVID-19. CDR3s include the opening cysteine and the closing phenylalanine or tryptophan. A D gene is named only where the DNA matches it firmly. A row's size may be missing; if present it is once, few, many or a size class.

len	d_gene	abundance	v_gene	j_gene	CDR3nt	CDR3aa
15	NA	once	TRBV6-1	TRBJ1-2	TGTGCCAGCAGTGAAGCGCTGGCAGGGCTGGTAGGCTACACCTTC	CASSEALAGLVGYTF
12	TRBD1	NA	TRBV5-5	TRBJ2-1	TGTGCCAGCAGCCCTAGACAGGGTGGGCAGTTCTTC	CASSPRQGGQFF
15	NA	NA	TRBV4-3	TRBJ1-2	TGCGCCAGCAGCCAAGATTACGGCGGGAGGAATGGCTACACCTTC	CASSQDYGGRNGYTF
15	NA	once	TRBV6-5	TRBJ1-1	TGTGCCAGCAGTTTGACTCGGCAGGGCATCCCTGAAGCTTTCTTT	CASSLTRQGIPEAFF
14	TRBD1	NA	TRBV30	TRBJ2-3	TGTGCCTGGAGTGCAGGACAGGCAACAGATACGCAGTATTTT	CAWSAGQATDTQYF
15	TRBD1	NA	TRBV11-2	TRBJ1-1	TGTGCCAGCAGTGCCGGGACAGGGGTTATCACTGAAGCTTTCTTT	CASSAGTGVITEAFF
15	TRBD2	NA	TRBV11-2	TRBJ2-1	TGTGCCAGCAGCTCGGGACTAGCGGGAAGCAATGAGCAGTTCTTC	CASSSGLAGSNEQFF
15	TRBD2	many	TRBV4-1	TRBJ2-1	TGCGCCAGCAGCCCATTACTAGCGGGAGGAGATGAGCAGTTCTTC	CASSPLLAGGDEQFF
13	NA	NA	TRBV7-9	TRBJ1-1	TGTGCCAGCAGCTTAGATTTCAGGGGAAGAGCTTTCTTT	CASSLDFRGRAFF
14	NA	NA	TRBV5-1	TRBJ2-1	TGCGCCAGCAGCCCCCTCGAGAATTACAATGAGCAGTTCTTC	CASSPLENYNEQFF
16	TRBD1	NA	TRBV7-8	TRBJ1-3	TGTGCCAGCAGCTTAGATAGGAGGACAGGAGGAAACACCATATATTTT	CASSLDRRTGGNTIYF
15	NA	once	TRBV18	TRBJ2-7	TGTGCCAGCTCACCAGCCGGGACTCATATCTACGAGCAGTACTTC	CASSPAGTHIYEQYF
16	TRBD1	NA	TRBV4-3	TRBJ1-2	TGCGCCAGCAGCCAAGGAGGGACAGGTGTCAACTATGGCTACACCTTC	CASSQGGTGVNYGYTF
13	NA	NA	TRBV29-1	TRBJ1-1	TGCAGCGTTGAGGAAGGGGTGGTCACTGAAGCTTTCTTT	CSVEEGVVTEAFF
13	TRBD2	NA	TRBV12-3/TRBV12-4	TRBJ2-1	TGTGCCAGCAGTGCCGCCTCGGGGGGAGAGCAGTTCTTC	CASSAASGGEQFF
17	NA	NA	TRBV27	TRBJ1-2	TGTGCCAGCAGTTCCCATCCCCGGGAGGGAGTAGCCTATGGCTACACCTTC	CASSSHPREGVAYGYTF
16	TRBD1	NA	TRBV7-9	TRBJ1-5	TGTGCCAGCAGCGGGGGGACAGGGAATAGCAATCAGCCCCAGCATTTT	CASSGGTGNSNQPQHF
15	TRBD1	NA	TRBV24-1	TRBJ1-4	TGTGCCACCAGTGCTACCGGGACAGGTGAAGAAAAACTGTTTTTT	CATSATGTGEEKLFF
16	TRBD1	NA	TRBV30	TRBJ2-2	TGTGCCTGGAGTATGTTGGGACAGGGAAACACCGGGGAGCTGTTTTTT	CAWSMLGQGNTGELFF
14	TRBD2	NA	TRBV18	TRBJ2-5	TGTGCCAGCTCACCCGCGGGGGGCAAAGAGACCCAGTACTTC	CASSPAGGKETQYF
15	NA	NA	TRBV19	TRBJ2-3	TGTGCCAGTAGTATCGGGGGGCGTTTAACAGATACGCAGTATTTT	CASSIGGRLTDTQYF
14	TRBD2	NA	TRBV6-1	TRBJ2-7	TGTGCCAGCAGTGAGCGGGGGAGCGCCTACGAGCAGTACTTC	CASSERGSAYEQYF
15	NA	NA	TRBV5-4	TRBJ1-3	TGTGCCAGCAGCTTGGGGACAGACTCTGGAAACACCATATATTTT	CASSLGTDSGNTIYF
14	NA	NA	TRBV4-1	TRBJ1-1	TGCGCCAGCAGCCATTTTCACGGGAACACTGAAGCTTTCTTT	CASSHFHGNTEAFF
15	TRBD2	NA	TRBV18	TRBJ2-1	TGTGCCAGCTCACCACTGGCGGGAGGGAACAATGAGCAGTTCTTC	CASSPLAGGNNEQFF
20	NA	NA	TRBV5-1	TRBJ2-6	TGCGCCAGCAGCCGAATACCGGGCCCGCGGGATGTTGCTGGGGCCAACGTCCTGACTTTC	CASSRIPGPRDVAGANVLTF
14	NA	NA	TRBV7-9	TRBJ1-1	TGTGCCAGCAGCTTCGTGGAGACCCAGCCTGAAGCTTTCTTT	CASSFVETQPEAFF
15	NA	once	TRBV19	TRBJ1-5	TGTGCCAGTAGACGCCCTGGACAGTATAATCAGCCCCAGCATTTT	CASRRPGQYNQPQHF
16	NA	NA	TRBV11-3	TRBJ2-1	TGTGCCAGCAGCCCTTCGTTAGCGAGCTCCTACAATGAGCAGTTCTTC	CASSPSLASSYNEQFF
11	NA	once	TRBV30	TRBJ2-7	TGTGCCTGGATAAGGGGATACGAGCAGTACTTC	CAWIRGYEQYF
17	TRBD1	once	TRBV5-4	TRBJ2-6	TGTGCCAGCAGATCGGGACAGGGGAAGTCTGGGGCCAACGTCCTGACTTTC	CASRSGQGKSGANVLTF
14	TRBD1	NA	TRBV5-1	TRBJ1-1	TGCGCCAGCAGTCACAGGGGGGCTGACACTGAAGCTTTCTTT	CASSHRGADTEAFF
13	NA	NA	TRBV7-3	TRBJ1-5	TGTGCCAGCAGCTTCCAGGAGGGTCAGCCCCAGCATTTT	CASSFQEGQPQHF
17	NA	NA	TRBV3-1/TRBV3-2	TRBJ1-2	TGTGCCAGCAGCCCGGGATGGATGGGTACGGGTAGTTATGGCTACACCTTC	CASSPGWMGTGSYGYTF
13	NA	NA	TRBV11-2	TRBJ1-3	TGTGCCAGCAACCCCCGGGGGACCAACACCATATATTTT	CASNPRGTNTIYF
16	TRBD2	NA	TRBV5-1	TRBJ2-2	TGCGCCAGCAGCTCGGGACTAGCGGGAGGTACCGGGGAGCTGTTTTTT	CASSSGLAGGTGELFF
14	NA	NA	TRBV4-1	TRBJ1-1	TGCGCCAGCAGCAGGGGGGGTGGGAACACTGAAGCTTTCTTT	CASSRGGGNTEAFF
14	NA	NA	TRBV7-9	TRBJ2-1	TGTGCCAGCAGCTTAAGGGTAGGGGTCACTGAGCAGTTCTTC	CASSLRVGVTEQFF
15	TRBD1	NA	TRBV4-3	TRBJ1-3	TGCGCCAGCAGCCAAGGGACAGGGAGGGTGAACACCATATATTTT	CASSQGTGRVNTIYF
17	TRBD2	NA	TRBV18	TRBJ2-1	TGTGCCAGCTCACCACTACCCTATAGCGGGGGGGCCGCTGAGCAGTTCTTC	CASSPLPYSGGAAEQFF
14	NA	NA	TRBV27	TRBJ2-2	TGTGCCAGCAAGCGGGACACTAACACCGGGGAGCTGTTTTTT	CASKRDTNTGELFF
16	TRBD2	NA	TRBV19	TRBJ2-1	TGTGCCAGTAGTACAATGACTAGCGGATTCTACAATGAGCAGTTCTTC	CASSTMTSGFYNEQFF
13	NA	NA	TRBV27	TRBJ2-3	TGTGCCAGCAGTATTCCAAACACAGATACGCAGTATTTT	CASSIPNTDTQYF
13	TRBD1	NA	TRBV19	TRBJ2-3	TGTGCCAGTAGTGGGACAGGGTCAGATACGCAGTATTTT	CASSGTGSDTQYF
15	NA	NA	TRBV4-2	TRBJ1-1	TGTGCCAGCAGCCAAGATAACAGTTTGAACACTGAAGCTTTCTTT	CASSQDNSLNTEAFF
18	TRBD2	NA	TRBV25-1	TRBJ2-1	TGTGCCAGCACCAAGGGGGGACTAGCGCCGACCCATTACAATGAGCAGTTCTTC	CASTKGGLAPTHYNEQFF
13	NA	NA	TRBV12-3/TRBV12-4	TRBJ2-5	TGTGCCAGCAGAATTAGCGGACAAGAGACCCAGTACTTC	CASRISGQETQYF
16	NA	NA	TRBV7-9	TRBJ1-1	TGTGCCAGCAGCACCAGGCCCAGACAGGAGAACACTGAAGCTTTCTTT	CASSTRPRQENTEAFF
16	TRBD1	NA	TRBV11-2	TRBJ1-2	TGTGCCAGCAGCTTAAACAGGGGGCGTTTTCCGTACGGCTACACCTTC	CASSLNRGRFPYGYTF
15	NA	NA	TRBV15	TRBJ1-2	TGTGCCACCAGTCTTCATGCGAGGAAGATCGGTGGCTACACCTTC	CATSLHARKIGGYTF
13	NA	NA	TRBV4-2	TRBJ2-2	TGTGCCAGCAGATTGGGGGGCACCGGGGAGCTGTTTTTT	CASRLGGTGELFF
13	NA	NA	TRBV7-9	TRBJ1-3	TGTGCCGGAGCTAGGGGCTCTGGAAACACCATATATTTT	CAGARGSGNTIYF
11	NA	NA	TRBV20-1	TRBJ2-1	TGCAGTGCCAGTCTCCTGAGCATTCAGTTCTTC	CSASLLSIQFF
16	NA	NA	TRBV4-2	TRBJ2-6	TGTGCCAGCAGCCTACGACAGAGCTCTGGGGCCAACGTCCTGACTTTC	CASSLRQSSGANVLTF
17	TRBD1	NA	TRBV5-1	TRBJ1-3	TGCGCCAGCAGCTCTCGGGGACAGGCAATCTCTGGAAACACCATATATTTT	CASSSRGQAISGNTIYF
14	NA	NA	TRBV6-5	TRBJ1-1	TGTGCCAGCAGTTACTCGACTGTTACTGATGAAGCTTTCTTT	CASSYSTVTDEAFF
15	TRBD1	once	TRBV19	TRBJ1-6	TGTGCCAGTAGTATGAAAGGGACAGGAGGCTCACCCCTCCACTTT	CASSMKGTGGSPLHF
13	NA	NA	TRBV5-1	TRBJ2-7	TGCGCCAGCAGCTTGGTCGGTTCCTACGAGCAGTACTTC	CASSLVGSYEQYF